The 29 T cell receptor beta chains below come from one sample, sequenced in a study of Ad26.COV2.S vaccination and SARS-CoV-2 variants. Treatment: around 19 received Ad26.COV2.S at low or high dose, single or two shots; several received placebo; per-sample allocation not given. Sampling occurred on day 63 after the first vaccine or placebo injection. Generated by immunoSEQ multiplex PCR, the TCRdb table keeps only in-frame clones and is missing some. The repertoire holds around 300,000 clones, with 88% as singletons. Sequencing was performed on peripheral blood, taken in a trial of Ad26.COV2.S vaccine versus placebo. These receptors originate from a person aged 18 to 65 who received the Ad26.COV2.S COVID-19 vaccine or a placebo.

The chain combines TRBV27 with TRBJ1-4; TRBD1 might be the D (6 bases). Germline CDR1 is MNHEY and CDR2 is SMNVEV (reference sequence). This CDR3 comprises 13 residues. Trimming cost V 6 bases and J 5 bases, with 10 bases left between them. The CDR3 loop reads CASSSGANEKLFF. The CDR3 region has the DNA TGTGCCAGCAGCTCAGGGGCAAATGAAAAACTGTTTTTT.

The chain uses TRBV5-1 and TRBJ1-4; unclear D gene. The germline CDR1 and CDR2 sequences are SGHRS and YFSETQ. CDR3 length equals 12 residues. Trimming pared 1 base from V and 12 bases from J, leaving 10 bases between. CDR3 in DNA: TGCGCCAGCAGCTTGACCGCCGGGGAACTGTTTTTT. It translates to CASSLTAGELFF.

This chain uses TRBV7-9 with TRBJ2-7, with D possibly being TRBD1 (6 bases). V was shortened by 10 bases and J by 4 bases, with 26 bases between the two germline ends. The length of the CDR3 is 16 residues. The germline CDR1 and CDR2 sequences are SEHNR and FQNEAQ (reference sequence). The CDR3 region is CATQLPKGVGAYEQYF. The CDR3 bases are TGTGCCACCCAACTCCCGAAGGGGGTCGGAGCGTACGAGCAGTACTTC.

The chain uses TRBV7-2 and TRBJ1-2; TRBD1 agrees at 10 bases. This CDR3 is 14 amino acids long. CDR1 is SGHTA and CDR2 is FQGNSA in the germline V gene. The V and J ends lost 5 bases and 5 bases, in that order; junction bases with no gene match: 5. The CDR3 region is CASSGQGERYGYTF. The CDR3 nucleotides read TGTGCCAGCAGCGGACAGGGGGAGAGGTATGGCTACACCTTC.

The table lists this clone with a count of one. The chain uses TRBV18 and TRBJ1-2, with a weak D call TRBD1 (6 bases). Trimming removed 1 base from V and 0 bases from J, with 15 bases in between. Germline assignment: CDR1 KGHSH and CDR2 LQKENI. The CDR3 runs 17 residues. In DNA, the CDR3 is TGTGCCAGCTCACCACTTACAGGGAGCCTTGCTAACTATGGCTACACCTTC. As protein: CASSPLTGSLANYGYTF.

The V gene is TRBV19, the J gene TRBJ1-3; no clear D. The CDR3 length is 14 residues. The V gene's germline CDR1 is LNHDA and CDR2 SQIVND (reference sequence). Trimming took off 8 bases at V and 5 bases at J, with 16 bases between the two ends. CDR3 in amino acids: CASRASATRNTIYF. CDR3 coding DNA: TGTGCCAGTCGGGCCAGCGCCACTCGAAACACCATATATTTT.

This rearrangement joins TRBV9 to TRBJ2-7, with TRBD2 matching 10 bases. CDR1 is SGDLS and CDR2 is YYNGEE in the germline V gene. CDR3 size: 15 residues. Trimming took 4 bases from V and 3 from J; bases not matched to a gene: 7. In DNA form, the CDR3 reads TGTGCCAGCAGCCCCCGATCTAGCGGGAGCTACGAGCAGTACTTC. Translated: CASSPRSSGSYEQYF.

The chain employs TRBV28 and TRBJ1-5, with a weak D call TRBD1 (6 bases). The CDR3 totals 15 residues. The germline gives CDR1 MDHEN, CDR2 SYDVKM. V lost 6 bases and J lost 4, with 16 bases in between. In DNA form, the CDR3 reads TGTGCCAGCAGCGTGGCAGGGGTAGGGAATCAGCCCCAGCATTTT. It yields the protein CASSVAGVGNQPQHF.

This chain connects TRBV6-5 to TRBJ1-1; D is unresolved. Trimming removed 7 bases from V and 1 base from J, with 13 bases in between. Looked up from germline, CDR1 is MNHEY and CDR2 is SVGAGI. CDR3 length equals 14 residues. The CDR3 DNA reads TGTGCCAGCACCCAAAAGACGGCGAACACTGAAGCTTTCTTT. Encoded protein: CASTQKTANTEAFF.

V gene TRBV7-6 combines with J gene TRBJ1-1; D uncertain. Germline CDR1 is SGHVS and CDR2 is FNYEAQ. The CDR3 is 13 amino acids. Trimming shortened V by 5 bases and J by 1 base, and 8 bases separated the two germline ends. In DNA form, the CDR3 reads TGTGCCAGCAGCCTATCAGAGAACACTGAAGCTTTCTTT. Its protein is CASSLSENTEAFF. The full variable domain, with the rest looked up from reference TRBV7-6 and TRBJ1-1, is GAGVSQSPRYKVTKRGQDVALRCDPISGHVSLYWYRQALGQGPEFLTYFNYEAQQDKSGLPNDRFSAERPEGSISTLTIQRTEQRDSAMYRCASSLSENTEAFFGQGTRLTVV.

The chain recombines TRBV5-1 with TRBJ2-7, with D hard to call. The ends were cut back, 0 bases at V and 0 bases at J, with 13 bases in the middle. The germline CDR1 and CDR2 sequences are SGHRS and YFSETQ. This CDR3 spans 16 amino acids. The CDR3 DNA is TGCGCCAGCAGCTTGGAACAACGGGCACTCTCCTACGAGCAGTACTTC. Amino acid sequence: CASSLEQRALSYEQYF.

This clone was recorded at least ten times. This chain uses TRBV27 with TRBJ2-7; possible D gene TRBD1, 5 bases. CDR1 and CDR2 from the germline V gene are MNHEY and SMNVEV (reference sequence). This CDR3 region has 13 residues. The ends were cut back, 2 bases at V and 9 bases at J, with 14 bases in the middle. The CDR3 region has the DNA TGTGCCAGCAGTTTAAGGGGAAGGCGCGGGCAGTACTTC. Protein: CASSLRGRRGQYF.

The V gene is TRBV6-2 or TRBV6-3, the J gene TRBJ2-7; 9 bases are a match to TRBD2. The junction had 9 bases not matched to a gene; V was cut back by 0 bases and J by 3 bases. The CDR3 sequence is 17 residues long. CDR1 is MNHEY and CDR2 is SVGEGT in the germline V gene. CDR3 in DNA: TGTGCCAGCAGTTACTCGGGTCTAGCGGGGATCTACTACGAGCAGTACTTC. Amino acid sequence: CASSYSGLAGIYYEQYF.

This chain uses TRBV5-1 with TRBJ2-2; D possibly corresponds to TRBD1 (5 bases). The CDR3 runs 14 residues. V lost 5 bases, J lost 4 bases, and 12 bases lay in between. CDR1 SGHRS and CDR2 YFSETQ come from the germline V gene. This chain's CDR3 is CASSVQVGTGELFF. The CDR3 region has the DNA TGCGCCAGCAGTGTACAGGTTGGCACCGGGGAGCTGTTTTTT.

The genes are TRBV25-1 and TRBJ1-5; D is ambiguous. Germline assignment: CDR1 MGHDK and CDR2 SYGVNS. CDR3 length: 13 residues. With 1 base removed from V and 6 bases from J, the gap between germline ends came to 7 bases. The CDR3 nucleotides read TGTGCCAGCAGTGAATCCGGCATTCAGCCCCAGCATTTT. Its protein product is CASSESGIQPQHF.

V usage is TRBV27 and J usage is TRBJ2-7; possible D gene TRBD2, 6 bases. There are 12 residues in the CDR3. The germline V gene encodes CDR1 MNHEY and CDR2 SMNVEV (reference sequence). V lost 8 bases and J 6 bases, leaving 14 bases between the germline ends. The CDR3 region is CASWEVKGEQYF. The CDR3 DNA reads TGTGCCAGCTGGGAGGTTAAGGGCGAGCAGTACTTC.

The chain combines TRBV10-3 with TRBJ2-7; 7 bases fit TRBD1. Germline loops: CDR1 ENHRY, CDR2 SYGVKD. The CDR3 runs 13 residues. The ends lost 9 bases at V and 5 bases at J; junction bases unmatched: 10. The CDR3 here is CAIQPGQIHEQYF. The CDR3, as DNA: TGTGCCATTCAGCCGGGACAGATCCACGAGCAGTACTTC.

V is TRBV5-1 and J is TRBJ2-5; 9 bases fit TRBD2. V shed 3 bases and J 5 bases; nucleotides not matched to a gene: 8. The CDR3 covers 15 residues. Germline V gene data show CDR1 as SGHRS and CDR2 as YFSETQ. This chain's CDR3 is CASSSLAGERETQYF. The CDR3 DNA reads as TGCGCCAGCAGCTCTTTAGCGGGGGAACGGGAGACCCAGTACTTC.

This chain links TRBV28 with TRBJ2-1; TRBD1 is a possible D gene (6 bases). The CDR3 consists of 16 residues. Between the trimmed V and J ends, which lost 6 bases and 4 bases, there was a span of 19 bases. The germline V gene has CDR1 MDHEN and CDR2 SYDVKM. The CDR3 DNA reads as TGTGCCAGCAGGCCCCCCGGGGCAGGGGTATACAATGAGCAGTTCTTC. Translation: CASRPPGAGVYNEQFF.

V and J are TRBV12-3 or TRBV12-4 and TRBJ1-2, with unresolved D. The V and J ends lost 1 base and 3 bases respectively, with 6 bases between them. This CDR3 is built from 13 residues. The DNA of the CDR3 is TGTGCCAGCAGTTTAGACAGTCACTATGGCTACACCTTC. Encoded protein: CASSLDSHYGYTF.

The V call is TRBV19, the J call TRBJ1-5; D uncertain. This CDR3 has 14 residues. CDR1 is LNHDA and CDR2 is SQIVND in the germline V gene (reference sequence). V lost 5 bases and J lost 5, with 13 bases in between. In DNA form, the CDR3 reads TGTGCCAGTAGTGTCGGAGCCTCCCATCAGCCCCAGCATTTT. Translating gives CASSVGASHQPQHF.

The CDR3 protein is CASKTGGYEQYF. The CDR3 coding sequence is TGTGCCAGCAAGACAGGGGGCTACGAGCAGTACTTC. The chain has TRBV6-6 and TRBJ2-7, with 9 bases identical to TRBD1. V lost 7 bases, J lost 3 bases, and 1 base stayed unmatched. Germline values: CDR1 MNHNY, CDR2 SVGAGI (reference sequence). CDR3 length: 12 residues.

The V call is TRBV6-5, the J call TRBJ2-1, with 9 bases matching TRBD1. CDR1 is MNHEY, CDR2 SVGAGI, per germline. The V gene end was trimmed by 5 bases and the J gene end by 4 bases; junction bases not matched to a gene: 3. CDR3 length: 14 residues. Written as DNA, the CDR3 is TGTGCCAGCAGTACCGGGACAGGGTACAATGAGCAGTTCTTC. Protein sequence: CASSTGTGYNEQFF.

The chain uses TRBV9 and TRBJ2-7; a weak D match, TRBD1 (6 bases). The CDR3 length is 14 residues. The V end was cut by 4 bases, the J end by 0 bases, with 11 bases between. Per germline, CDR1 SGDLS and CDR2 YYNGEE. CDR3 amino acids: CASSMGDTSYEQYF. In DNA, the CDR3 is TGTGCCAGCAGCATGGGGGACACCTCCTACGAGCAGTACTTC.

The chain combines TRBV6-6 with TRBJ1-4; 7 bases agree with TRBD1. The CDR3 is made up of 14 amino acids. The trim removed 6 bases at V and 7 bases at J, leaving 8 bases unmatched. Germline assignment: CDR1 MNHNY and CDR2 SVGAGI (reference sequence). The CDR3: CASRDRGRLEKLFF. DNA for the CDR3: TGTGCCAGCAGGGATAGGGGGCGCCTTGAAAAACTGTTTTTT.

The rearrangement joins TRBV27 to TRBJ1-5; no definite D call. Trimming shortened V by 5 bases and J by 1 base, and 12 bases separated the two germline ends. This CDR3 is 15 amino acids long. Germline V lookup: CDR1 MNHEY, CDR2 SMNVEV (reference sequence). CDR3 region: CASSRLKLSNQPQHF. In nucleotides, the CDR3 is TGTGCCAGCAGTCGCCTTAAACTAAGCAATCAGCCCCAGCATTTT.

V usage is TRBV2 and J usage is TRBJ1-6; no firm D call. This CDR3 has 13 residues. Germline loops: CDR1 SNHLY, CDR2 FYNNEI. The V end was cut by 6 bases, the J end by 10 bases, with 13 bases between. The CDR3 region has the DNA TGTGCCAGCAGAGGTGATGGGAACTCACCCCTCCACTTT. It encodes CASRGDGNSPLHF.

The chain recombines TRBV6-1 with TRBJ1-4; no firm D call. There are 13 residues in the CDR3. V was clipped by 11 bases and J by 0 bases, with 10 bases between them. In germline, CDR1 is MNHNS, CDR2 SASEGT. CDR3 DNA: TGTGCCGTCCGAGACTCAACTAATGAAAAACTGTTTTTT. Translating gives CAVRDSTNEKLFF.

V gene TRBV5-4 combines with J gene TRBJ2-6; D is unresolved. This CDR3 contains 13 residues. V was shortened by 1 base and J by 1 base, with 0 bases between the two germline ends. Germline assignment: CDR1 SGHNT and CDR2 YYREEE (reference sequence). The chain's CDR3 is CASSLSGANVLTF. The CDR3 region has the DNA TGTGCCAGCAGCTTGTCTGGGGCCAACGTCCTGACTTTC. Complete variable domain (other parts from reference TRBV5-4 and TRBJ2-6): ETGVTQSPTHLIKTRGQQVTLRCSSQSGHNTVSWYQQALGQGPQFIFQYYREEENGRGNFPPRFSGLQFPNYSSELNVNALELDDSALYLCASSLSGANVLTFGAGSRLTVL.